These T cell receptor beta chains were read from a single sample in a study of cytotoxic CD8 clonotypes in ibrutinib-treated CLL. The table came from immunoSEQ multiplex PCR; TCRdb's copy has only in-frame clones and leaves some out. The sample has about 160,000 clones, roughly four fifths seen once. This specimen was PBMCs, taken after 12 months of ibrutinib treatment. The receptors derive from a human donor with chronic lymphocytic leukemia. Both conserved end residues are part of each CDR3. D genes are given only for firm matches. Expanded clones get a size class; other rows say once, few or many, or leave the size out.

>14|TRBV6-5|NA|TRBD1|TRBJ1-2
TGTGCCAGCAGATTAGGGGGCGATCTGGATGGCTACACCTTC
CASRLGGDLDGYTF
>17|TRBV2|NA|NA|TRBJ1-3
TGTGCCAGCAGTGAAGCGCAAGGCAGGCTAACTGGAAACACCATATATTTT
CASSEAQGRLTGNTIYF
>15|TRBV28|NA|NA|TRBJ2-6
TGTGCCAGCAGTGCCACAGGGTCCGGGGCCAACGTCCTGACTTTC
CASSATGSGANVLTF
>14|TRBV10-3|NA|NA|TRBJ2-1
TGTGCCATCAAGGAAGGGGGCTCCTACAATGAGCAGTTCTTC
CAIKEGGSYNEQFF
>15|TRBV7-8|NA|NA|TRBJ2-5
TGTGCCAGCAGCTTTCGACGGGGGATCCAAGAGACCCAGTACTTC
CASSFRRGIQETQYF
>16|TRBV2|NA|TRBD1|TRBJ1-3
TGTGCCAGCAGTTTACAGGGGGCCGGCTCTGGAAACACCATATATTTT
CASSLQGAGSGNTIYF
>14|TRBV4-3|NA|NA|TRBJ1-2
TGCGCCAGCAGCCATAATCAGGGGTGGGGCGGCTACACCTTC
CASSHNQGWGGYTF
>14|TRBV7-9|NA|TRBD1|TRBJ1-1
TGTGCCAGCAGCTTAAGGACAGGGGGCGTTGAAGCTTTCTTT
CASSLRTGGVEAFF
>13|TRBV28|NA|TRBD1|TRBJ1-1
TGTGCCAGCAGGACAGGGGGGAGGACTGAAGCTTTCTTT
CASRTGGRTEAFF
>13|TRBV29-1|once|TRBD1|TRBJ1-4
TGCAGCGCACGGGACAGATATAATGAAAAACTGTTTTTT
CSARDRYNEKLFF
>14|TRBV5-4|NA|TRBD2|TRBJ2-4
TGTGCCAGCAGCTTGGAGTCGGGGGGTAGACTTCAGTACTTC
CASSLESGGRLQYF
>13|TRBV7-2|NA|TRBD2|TRBJ2-3
TGTGCCAGCAGGCGGACTAGCCAAGATACGCAGTATTTT
CASRRTSQDTQYF
>15|TRBV25-1|NA|TRBD1|TRBJ2-1
TGTGCCAGCAGTGACCGGGACAGGGGGATAAATGAGCAGTTCTTC
CASSDRDRGINEQFF
>18|TRBV5-8|NA|TRBD1|TRBJ1-1
TGTGCCAGCAGCTCATCAAAGGTTGGGTACAGGGGGAACCCTGAAGCTTTCTTT
CASSSSKVGYRGNPEAFF
>14|TRBV18|NA|TRBD2|TRBJ2-5
TGTGCCAGCTCACCAGGACTAGCTCCTGAGACCCAGTACTTC
CASSPGLAPETQYF
>15|TRBV5-1|NA|TRBD1|TRBJ2-7
TGCGCCAGCAGCTTGTTGACAGGGCCTTCCTACGAGCAGTACTTC
CASSLLTGPSYEQYF
>14|TRBV2|NA|NA|TRBJ2-2
TGTGCCAGCAGCCGGTTGACCACTAGCGGGGAGCTGTTTTTT
CASSRLTTSGELFF
>16|TRBV4-3|NA|TRBD1|TRBJ1-4
TGCGCCAGCAGCCAGGGAGGACAGGCAACTAATGAAAAACTGTTTTTT
CASSQGGQATNEKLFF